This TCR beta chain was recorded in a study of blood T cell repertoires in COVID-19. Study-wide background: COVID-19 samples collected from the United States, Italy and Spain covered acute and convalescent phases. PBMCs, B-cell-depleted T cells, or T cells provided the cDNA or gDNA that made up the material.

In the source study's methods: Estimation of nucleated cell counts relied on the amplification of reference gene primers. Assay: immunoSEQ multiplex PCR; the TCRdb copy retains only in-frame clones and omits some. From that table come the V and J calls and clone size; the DNA was used to work out D and trimming. The sample lists roughly 260,000 clones; 75% to 95% were seen once. The Seattle patients joined while their infection was active and were tracked longitudinally afterward. Trimming cost V 5 bases and J 6 bases; bases outside gene matches: 11. This CDR3 is built from 16 residues. Germline lookup yields CDR1 SEHNR and CDR2 FQNEAQ (reference sequence).

The genes are TRBV7-9 and TRBJ2-1; 9 bases align to TRBD1. This TCR derives from a young adult with COVID-19, enrolled during active disease. The sequencing input was peripheral blood. The CDR3 loop is CASSKDRGTRSNEQFF. CDR3 DNA sequence: TGTGCCAGCAGCAAGGACAGGGGTACACGCTCCAATGAGCAGTTCTTC.